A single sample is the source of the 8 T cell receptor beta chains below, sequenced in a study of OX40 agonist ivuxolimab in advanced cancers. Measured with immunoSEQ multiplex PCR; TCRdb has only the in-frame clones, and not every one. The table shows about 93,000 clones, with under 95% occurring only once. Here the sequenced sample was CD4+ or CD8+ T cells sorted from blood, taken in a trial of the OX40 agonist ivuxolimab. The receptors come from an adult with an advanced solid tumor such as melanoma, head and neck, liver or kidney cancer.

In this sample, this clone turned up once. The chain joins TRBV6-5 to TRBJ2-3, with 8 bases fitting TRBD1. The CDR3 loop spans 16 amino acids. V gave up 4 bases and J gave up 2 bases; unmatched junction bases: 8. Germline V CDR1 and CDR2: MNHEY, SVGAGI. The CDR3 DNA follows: TGTGCCAGCAGTTCATGGACAGGGTTGGTCACAGATACGCAGTATTTT. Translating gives CASSSWTGLVTDTQYF.

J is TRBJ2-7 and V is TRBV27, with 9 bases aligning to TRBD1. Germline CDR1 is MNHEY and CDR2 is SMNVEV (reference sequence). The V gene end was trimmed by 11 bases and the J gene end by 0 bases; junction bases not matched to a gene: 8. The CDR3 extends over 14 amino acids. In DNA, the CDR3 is TGTGCCGTCTCCGGGACAGGGAGCTCCTACGAGCAGTACTTC. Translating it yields CAVSGTGSSYEQYF.

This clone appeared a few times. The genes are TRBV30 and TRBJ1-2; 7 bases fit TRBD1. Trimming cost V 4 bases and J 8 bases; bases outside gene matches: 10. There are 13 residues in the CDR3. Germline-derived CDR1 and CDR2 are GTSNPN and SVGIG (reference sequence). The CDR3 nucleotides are TGTGCCTGGAAAGGACAGGCGGGGCCCGGCTACACCTTC. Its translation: CAWKGQAGPGYTF.

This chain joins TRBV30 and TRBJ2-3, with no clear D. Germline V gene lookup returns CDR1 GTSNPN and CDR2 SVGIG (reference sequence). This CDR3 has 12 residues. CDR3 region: CAIALGTDTQYF. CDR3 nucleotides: TGTGCTATTGCTCTGGGCACAGATACGCAGTATTTT.

The CDR3 nucleotides read TGTGCCAGCAGCCGACTAGATAGTTCTTACGAGCAGTACTTC. This sequence encodes CASSRLDSSYEQYF. The V gene is TRBV14, the J gene TRBJ2-7, with D perhaps matching TRBD2 (6 bases). This CDR3 region has 14 residues. Trimming stripped 4 bases from V and 4 bases from J, with 14 bases between. Germline-derived CDR1 and CDR2 are SGHDN and FVKESK.

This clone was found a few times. CDR3 in DNA: TGTGCCAGCAGCCAACCGACAGGCGGCGGCTACACCTTC. This sequence encodes CASSQPTGGGYTF. V is TRBV14 and J is TRBJ1-2; tentative D call: TRBD1 (6 bases). Germline V CDR1 and CDR2: SGHDN, FVKESK. With 2 bases removed from V and 8 bases from J, the gap between germline ends came to 12 bases. CDR3 length: 13 residues.

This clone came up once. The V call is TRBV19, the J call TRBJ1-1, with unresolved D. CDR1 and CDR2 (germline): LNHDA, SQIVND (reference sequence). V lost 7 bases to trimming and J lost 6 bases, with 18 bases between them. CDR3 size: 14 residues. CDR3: CASTSPPEMAEAFF. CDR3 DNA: TGTGCCAGTACCTCCCCCCCCGAGATGGCTGAAGCTTTCTTT.

The CDR3 loop reads CASSYQGREYF. The CDR3 DNA sequence: TGTGCCAGCAGTTACCAGGGGAGGGAGTACTTC. The V gene is TRBV6-6, the J gene TRBJ2-7; a possible D gene is TRBD2 (7 bases). The CDR3 loop spans 11 amino acids. Germline V gene sequence: CDR1 MNHNY, CDR2 SVGAGI (reference sequence). The V and J ends lost 2 bases and 11 bases respectively, with 10 bases between them.